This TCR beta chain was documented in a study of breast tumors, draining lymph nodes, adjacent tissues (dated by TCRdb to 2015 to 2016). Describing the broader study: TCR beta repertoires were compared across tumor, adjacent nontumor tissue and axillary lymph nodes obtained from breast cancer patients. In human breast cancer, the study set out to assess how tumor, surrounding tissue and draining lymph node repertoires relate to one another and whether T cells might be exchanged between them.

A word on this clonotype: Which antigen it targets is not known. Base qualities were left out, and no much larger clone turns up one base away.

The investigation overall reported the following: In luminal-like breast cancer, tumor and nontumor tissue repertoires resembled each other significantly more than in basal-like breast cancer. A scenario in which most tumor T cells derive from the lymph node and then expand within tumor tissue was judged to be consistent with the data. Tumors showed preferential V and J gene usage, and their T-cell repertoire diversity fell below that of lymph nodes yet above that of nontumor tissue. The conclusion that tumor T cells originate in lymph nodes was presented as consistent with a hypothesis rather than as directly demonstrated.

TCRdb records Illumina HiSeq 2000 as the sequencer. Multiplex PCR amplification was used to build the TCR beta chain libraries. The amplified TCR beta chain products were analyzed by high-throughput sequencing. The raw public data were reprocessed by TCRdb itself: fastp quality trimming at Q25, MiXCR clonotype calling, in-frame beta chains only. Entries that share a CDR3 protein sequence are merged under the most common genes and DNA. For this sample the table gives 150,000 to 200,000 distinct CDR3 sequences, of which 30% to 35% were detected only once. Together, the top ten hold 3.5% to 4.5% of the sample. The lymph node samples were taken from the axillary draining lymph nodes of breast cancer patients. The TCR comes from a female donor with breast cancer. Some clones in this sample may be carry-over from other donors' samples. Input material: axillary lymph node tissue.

This receptor carries the CDR3 CATSRGQGFVSPLHF. The DNA sequence is given as TGTGCCACCAGCAGGGGACAGGGTTTTGTTTCACCCCTCCACTTT. In this chain, TRBV15 is recombined with TRBJ1-6; TRBD1 fits 9 bases in the junction. From the cysteine through the phenylalanine, the CDR3 covers 15 amino acids. CDR3 DNA only is kept here, 45 bases in frame from base 1. Trimming accounts for 3 bases at V and 9 bases at J, while the number of junction bases matched to no gene is 6. CDR1 LNHNV and CDR2 YYDKDF were looked up in the germline V gene (reference sequence). Joined to the reference TRBV15 and TRBJ1-6 proteins, this CDR3 gives the full variable domain: DAMVIQNPRYQVTQFGKPVTLSCSQTLNHNVMYWYQQKSSQAPKLLFHYYDKDFNNEADTPDNFQSRRPNTSFCFLDIRSPGLGDTAMYLCATSRGQGFVSPLHFGNGTRLTVT.